The subject of this entry is one T cell receptor beta chain. The record originates from a study of blood T cell repertoires in COVID-19. Study context: The United States, Italy and Spain provided the acute and convalescent COVID-19 samples.

A COVID-19 case had been met by exposed participants during the 2 weeks before study entry. Germline V gene data show CDR1 as KGHSH and CDR2 as LQKENI. The V end was cut by 2 bases, the J end by 6 bases, with 10 bases between. The CDR3 covers 14 residues. Clones were sequenced by immunoSEQ multiplex PCR, and TCRdb holds only the in-frame ones, with some missing. The sample holds about 140,000 clones, more than 80% seen once. V is TRBV18 and J is TRBJ2-2; D gene ambiguous. The sequence was collected from a woman aged 18-29 years who had been exposed to COVID-19. The specimen was PBMCs or T cells enriched from blood (not recorded which). The CDR3 region has the DNA TGTGCCAGCTCACCAGACCTTACAGCCGGGGAGCTGTTTTTT. Translating gives CASSPDLTAGELFF.